One sample yielded the 19 T cell receptor beta chains listed below, sequenced in a study of OX40 agonist ivuxolimab in advanced cancers. Assay used: immunoSEQ multiplex PCR; TCRdb lists only in-frame clones, some missing. The sample holds about 30,000 clones, 86% seen once. Here the sequenced sample was CD4+ or CD8+ T cells sorted from blood, taken in a trial of the OX40 agonist ivuxolimab. The origin of the receptors is an adult with an advanced solid tumor such as melanoma, head and neck, liver or kidney cancer.

The CDR3 DNA follows: TGTGCCAGCAGCGGACTAGCGGGAGGTGGGGAGCAGTACTTC. It yields the protein CASSGLAGGGEQYF. The chain is built from TRBV2 and TRBJ2-7, with 14 bases lining up with TRBD2. From germline, CDR1 is SNHLY and CDR2 FYNNEI. This CDR3 has 14 residues. V shed 6 bases and J 7 bases; nucleotides not matched to a gene: 5.

The chain joins TRBV7-2 to TRBJ1-2; the D gene is possibly TRBD1 (5 bases). The CDR3 loop spans 16 amino acids. The V gene's germline CDR1 is SGHTA and CDR2 FQGNSA. Deletions cut 1 base from V and 7 bases from J, with 19 bases between. The CDR3 DNA reads as TGTGCCAGCAGCTTAGATCGCGGAAGGGGACTGATTGGCTACACCTTC. This gives the protein CASSLDRGRGLIGYTF.

V is TRBV4-1 and J is TRBJ2-1; 11 nucleotides align to TRBD2. The CDR3 totals 18 residues. In germline, CDR1 is MGHRA, CDR2 YSYEKL. J gave up 9 bases and V 4 bases, and 17 bases lay outside the gene matches. CDR3 sequence reads: CASSPYQSGGLAGGEQFF. DNA for the CDR3: TGCGCCAGCAGCCCGTACCAATCCGGGGGCCTAGCGGGAGGTGAGCAGTTCTTC.

The V and J genes are TRBV7-8 and TRBJ1-4; 11 nucleotides align to TRBD1. CDR3 length equals 16 residues. After removal of 3 bases from V and 8 bases from J, the junction contained 8 bases not matched to a gene. Germline V lookup: CDR1 SGHVS, CDR2 FQNEAQ. The CDR3 DNA follows: TGTGCCAGCAGCTTGCGTTTGGGGACAGGGGGGGAAAAACTGTTTTTT. Its translation is CASSLRLGTGGEKLFF.

The J gene is TRBJ2-7, the V gene TRBV28; 8 bases map to TRBD1. The CDR3 sequence is 15 residues long. V was pared by 6 bases and J by 5 bases, with 12 bases of the junction left unmatched. Germline V gene data show CDR1 as MDHEN and CDR2 as SYDVKM. In DNA form, the CDR3 reads TGTGCCAGCAGCCCCACTTGGACAGGGTTCAACGAGCAGTACTTC. It yields the protein CASSPTWTGFNEQYF.

The genes are TRBV7-9 and TRBJ2-2; D gene uncertain. V lost 3 bases and J 3 bases, leaving 5 bases between the germline ends. From germline, CDR1 is SEHNR and CDR2 FQNEAQ (reference sequence). The CDR3 length is 13 residues. The CDR3 loop reads CASSFADTGELFF. The CDR3 DNA is TGTGCCAGCAGCTTCGCTGACACCGGGGAGCTGTTTTTT.

J is TRBJ2-3 and V is TRBV7-8; 12 bases fit TRBD2. The V gene's germline CDR1 is SGHVS and CDR2 FQNEAQ. The junction had 6 bases not matched to a gene; V was cut back by 6 bases and J by 2 bases. This CDR3 is built from 16 residues. The chain's CDR3 is CASRLGLAGNTDTQYF. CDR3 nucleotides: TGTGCCAGCAGGCTTGGACTAGCGGGAAACACAGATACGCAGTATTTT.

This clone was seen once. The chain joins TRBV9 to TRBJ2-7; TRBD2 matches 12 bases. J was trimmed by 3 bases and V by 4 bases; bases with no gene match: 2. The CDR3 runs to 14 residues. Germline values: CDR1 SGDLS, CDR2 YYNGEE. In DNA, the CDR3 is TGTGCCAGCAGCAGACTAGCGGGAGACTACGAGCAGTACTTC. As protein: CASSRLAGDYEQYF.

The chain carries TRBV13 and TRBJ2-5; maybe TRBD1 (6 bases). The CDR3 runs 15 residues. Between the trimmed V and J ends, which lost 0 bases and 5 bases, there was a span of 13 bases. Germline V lookup: CDR1 PRHDT, CDR2 FYEKMQ (reference sequence). The CDR3 loop reads CASSLGLHREETQYF. The CDR3 DNA sequence: TGTGCCAGCAGCTTAGGCCTCCACAGGGAGGAGACCCAGTACTTC.

This clone was counted between two and nine times. The chain links TRBV6-5 to TRBJ2-2; possible D gene TRBD1, 5 bases. Germline V CDR1 and CDR2: MNHEY, SVGAGI. The CDR3 sequence is 14 residues long. V lost 5 bases and J 7 bases, leaving 14 bases between the germline ends. Written as DNA, the CDR3 is TGTGCCAGCAGTGACGTGGGGCTAAACGGGGAGCTGTTTTTT. Its protein is CASSDVGLNGELFF.

The CDR3 reads CASSLGGTGNTEAFF. CDR3 bases: TGTGCCAGCTCCCTTGGGGGGACAGGGAACACTGAAGCTTTCTTT. The V call is TRBV18, the J call TRBJ1-1, with 8 bases lining up with TRBD1. The CDR3 has 15 amino acids. V lost 6 bases to trimming and J lost 1 base; unmatched junction nucleotides: 7. The V gene's germline CDR1 is KGHSH and CDR2 LQKENI.

The rearrangement joins TRBV19 to TRBJ2-7, with a possible D match to TRBD2 (5 bases). The V gene's germline CDR1 is LNHDA and CDR2 SQIVND (reference sequence). CDR3 length equals 12 residues. Trimming shortened V by 8 bases and J by 5 bases, and 13 bases separated the two germline ends. The CDR3 loop reads CASEDGKHEQYF. In DNA, the CDR3 is TGTGCCAGTGAAGACGGGAAGCACGAGCAGTACTTC.

This clone was seen a single time. The chain couples TRBV30 to TRBJ2-1; no definite D call. Per the germline V gene, CDR1 is GTSNPN and CDR2 is SVGIG (reference sequence). The V gene lost 1 base and the J gene lost 5 bases, with 6 bases spanning the gap. The CDR3 runs 12 residues. This CDR3 is CAWSATDNEQFF. DNA for the CDR3: TGTGCCTGGAGTGCAACCGACAATGAGCAGTTCTTC.

V gene TRBV6-1 combines with J gene TRBJ1-1, with TRBD1 as a possible D gene (6 bases). V lost 8 bases to trimming and J lost 5 bases, with 9 bases between them. Germline CDR1 is MNHNS and CDR2 is SASEGT. The CDR3 loop spans 11 amino acids. The CDR3 DNA reads TGTGCCAGCTCAGGGGTTACTGAAGCTTTCTTT. Its translation: CASSGVTEAFF.

This chain links TRBV7-9 with TRBJ2-3; 11 bases fit TRBD2. Per the germline V gene, CDR1 is SEHNR and CDR2 is FQNEAQ (reference sequence). This CDR3 has 15 amino acids. The V segment lost 6 bases and the J segment 6 bases; nucleotides outside the gene matches: 8. CDR3 bases: TGTGCCAGCAGAAAACTAGCGGGAGAGTCGGATACGCAGTATTTT. Translated, it gives CASRKLAGESDTQYF.

The V call is TRBV5-1, the J call TRBJ1-2; D may be TRBD1 (5 bases). CDR3 length: 15 residues. Germline CDR1 and CDR2: SGHRS and YFSETQ. Trimming took off 0 bases at V and 4 bases at J, with 13 bases between the two ends. CDR3 DNA sequence: TGCGCCAGCAGCTTGGTCCGGGGCTCAGGCTATGGCTACACCTTC. Translated, it gives CASSLVRGSGYGYTF.

The chain carries TRBV28 and TRBJ2-2; tentatively, D is TRBD1 or TRBD2 (6 bases each). V was cut by 6 bases and J by 5 bases, with 13 bases left in between. CDR3 size: 14 residues. From germline, CDR1 is MDHEN and CDR2 SYDVKM. CDR3 coding DNA: TGTGCCAGCAGGTACCTAGGGGGGACCGGGGAGCTGTTTTTT. Amino acids: CASRYLGGTGELFF.

This sequence joins TRBV5-6 and TRBJ1-5; 8 bases agree with TRBD1. CDR1 is SGHDT, CDR2 YYEEEE, per germline. The CDR3 loop spans 15 amino acids. The J segment lost 1 base and the V segment lost 2 bases, leaving 2 bases of the junction unmatched. The CDR3, as DNA: TGTGCCAGCAGCTTAAGACAGGGGAGCAATCAGCCCCAGCATTTT. This translates into CASSLRQGSNQPQHF.

The rearrangement links TRBV13 to TRBJ2-3; D gene uncertain. The germline gives CDR1 PRHDT, CDR2 FYEKMQ (reference sequence). The CDR3 contains 17 residues. The ends were cut back, 5 bases at V and 2 bases at J, with 20 bases in the middle. The CDR3 loop reads CASSSLYAEKATDTQYF. CDR3 in DNA: TGTGCCAGCAGCAGCCTGTATGCGGAAAAAGCCACAGATACGCAGTATTTT.